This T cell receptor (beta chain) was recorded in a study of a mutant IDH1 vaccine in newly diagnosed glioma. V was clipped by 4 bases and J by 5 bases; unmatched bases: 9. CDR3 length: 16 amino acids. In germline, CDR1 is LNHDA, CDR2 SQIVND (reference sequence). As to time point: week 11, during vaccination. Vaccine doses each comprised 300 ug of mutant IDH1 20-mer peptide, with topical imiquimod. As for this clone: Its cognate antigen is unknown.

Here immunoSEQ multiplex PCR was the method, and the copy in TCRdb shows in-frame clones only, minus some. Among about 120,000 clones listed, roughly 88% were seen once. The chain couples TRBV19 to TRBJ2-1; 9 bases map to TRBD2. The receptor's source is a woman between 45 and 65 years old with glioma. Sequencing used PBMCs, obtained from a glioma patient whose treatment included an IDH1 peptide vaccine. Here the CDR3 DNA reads TGTGCCAGTAGTACCCGGTCCGCGGGAGGGGACAATGAGCAGTTCTTC. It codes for CASSTRSAGGDNEQFF. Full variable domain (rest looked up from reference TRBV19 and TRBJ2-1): DGGITQSPKYLFRKEGQNVTLSCEQNLNHDAMYWYRQDPGQGLRLIYYSQIVNDFQKGDIAEGYSVSREKKESFPLTVTSAQKNPTAFYLCASSTRSAGGDNEQFFGPGTRLTVL.